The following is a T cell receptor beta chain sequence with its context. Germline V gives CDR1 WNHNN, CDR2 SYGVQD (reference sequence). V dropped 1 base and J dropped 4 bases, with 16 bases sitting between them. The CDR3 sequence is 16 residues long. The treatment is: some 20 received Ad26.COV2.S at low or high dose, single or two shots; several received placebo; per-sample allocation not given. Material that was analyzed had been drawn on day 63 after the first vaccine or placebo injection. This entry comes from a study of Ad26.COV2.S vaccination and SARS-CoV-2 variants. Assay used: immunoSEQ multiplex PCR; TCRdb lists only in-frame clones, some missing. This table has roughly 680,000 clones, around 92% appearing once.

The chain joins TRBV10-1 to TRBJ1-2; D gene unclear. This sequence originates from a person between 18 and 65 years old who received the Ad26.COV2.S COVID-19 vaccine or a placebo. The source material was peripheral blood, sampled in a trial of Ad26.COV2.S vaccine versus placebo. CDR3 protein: CASSEFPNFDSYGYTF. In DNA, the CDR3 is TGCGCCAGCAGTGAGTTCCCGAATTTTGATTCCTATGGCTACACCTTC.